The 14 T cell receptor beta chains presented below share a single source sample, sequenced in a study of blood T cell repertoires in COVID-19. Here immunoSEQ multiplex PCR was the method, and the copy in TCRdb shows in-frame clones only, minus some. Here the sample spans over 120,000 clones, over 85% being singletons. The material sequenced was peripheral blood. These receptors were taken from a human donor in a cohort sampled during active COVID-19.

J is TRBJ2-5 and V is TRBV11-2, with 7 bases fitting TRBD1. CDR3 length: 13 residues. Looked up from germline, CDR1 is SGHAT and CDR2 is FQNNGV. V shed 4 bases and J 2 bases; nucleotides not matched to a gene: 1. CDR3 nucleotides: TGTGCCAGCAGCTGGACAGGACAAGAGACCCAGTACTTC. This translates into CASSWTGQETQYF.

V gene TRBV6-1 combines with J gene TRBJ1-1, with TRBD1 matching over 8 bases. The V gene end was trimmed by 8 bases and the J gene end by 0 bases; junction bases not matched to a gene: 5. CDR3 length: 14 residues. Germline loops: CDR1 MNHNS, CDR2 SASEGT. Here the CDR3 reads CASLTGGLNTEAFF. CDR3 nucleotides: TGTGCCAGCTTAACAGGGGGGCTGAACACTGAAGCTTTCTTT.

V gene TRBV20-1 combines with J gene TRBJ1-3; perhaps TRBD1 as D (6 bases). Trimming shortened V by 5 bases and J by 8 bases, and 10 bases separated the two germline ends. The germline CDR1 and CDR2 sequences are DFQATT and SNEGSKA (reference sequence). The CDR3 sequence is 11 residues long. The CDR3 region has the DNA TGCAGTGCTGAGGACAGAGACACCATATATTTT. It is translated as CSAEDRDTIYF.

The J gene is TRBJ2-3, the V gene TRBV13; TRBD1 aligns across 10 bases. The CDR3 spans 16 residues. Germline V gene sequence: CDR1 PRHDT, CDR2 FYEKMQ (reference sequence). J lost 4 bases, V lost 7 bases, and 11 bases had no gene match. DNA of the CDR3: TGTGCCAGCACCCCGATGGGGACAGGGGATTCAGATACGCAGTATTTT. Protein: CASTPMGTGDSDTQYF. Together with reference TRBV13 and TRBJ2-3, the CDR3 gives the full variable domain: AAGVIQSPRHLIKEKRETATLKCYPIPRHDTVYWYQQGPGQDPQFLISFYEKMQSDKGSIPDRFSAQQFSDYHSELNMSSLELGDSALYFCASTPMGTGDSDTQYFGPGTRLTVL.

J is TRBJ2-1 and V is TRBV4-3; TRBD1 agrees at 9 bases. V shed 4 bases and J 9 bases; nucleotides not matched to a gene: 4. Germline CDR1 and CDR2: LGHNA and YSLEER. CDR3 length: 13 residues. CDR3 DNA: TGCGCCAGCAGCCCGAACAGGGGGCTTGAGCAGTTCTTC. This gives the protein CASSPNRGLEQFF.

The J gene is TRBJ2-3, the V gene TRBV5-1; TRBD1 might be the D (5 bases). Trimming cost V 6 bases and J 2 bases, with 13 bases left between them. The CDR3 loop spans 14 amino acids. Germline V gene sequence: CDR1 SGHRS, CDR2 YFSETQ. This chain's CDR3 is CASMPGALTDTQYF. The DNA of the CDR3 is TGCGCCAGCATGCCTGGGGCACTCACAGATACGCAGTATTTT.

This chain joins TRBV6-4 and TRBJ2-3; D possibly corresponds to TRBD2 (6 bases). The CDR3 extends over 14 amino acids. Germline-derived CDR1 and CDR2 are MRHNA and SNTAGT. Deletions cut 2 bases from V and 2 bases from J, with 8 bases between. This CDR3 reads CASSDAGTTDTQYF. The CDR3, as DNA: TGTGCCAGCAGTGACGCGGGAACCACAGATACGCAGTATTTT.

V and J are TRBV6-2 or TRBV6-3 and TRBJ1-5; D gene uncertain. Germline CDR1 is MNHEY and CDR2 is SVGEGT. This CDR3 spans 16 amino acids. Trimming took 6 bases from V and 7 from J, leaving 22 bases between them. The CDR3 sequence: CASSPPASTPRQPQHF. The CDR3 nucleotides read TGTGCCAGCAGCCCCCCGGCCTCGACCCCGCGGCAGCCCCAGCATTTT.

This clone was recorded only once. The rearrangement joins TRBV6-2 or TRBV6-3 to TRBJ1-3, with D possibly TRBD1 on 6 matching bases. CDR3 length: 15 residues. Looked up from germline, CDR1 is MNHEY and CDR2 is SVGEGT. Trimming left V 4 bases short and J 0 bases short, with 10 bases between. For the CDR3, the DNA is TGTGCCAGCAGTTTCGGGGACACCTCTGGAAACACCATATATTTT. Its protein is CASSFGDTSGNTIYF.

This chain uses TRBV5-1 with TRBJ2-3, with unresolved D. V dropped 8 bases and J dropped 2 bases, with 15 bases sitting between them. Germline V gives CDR1 SGHRS, CDR2 YFSETQ. The CDR3 runs to 14 residues. The CDR3 protein is CASCGDGVTDTQYF. The DNA of the CDR3 is TGCGCCAGTTGTGGAGACGGCGTCACAGATACGCAGTATTTT.

V and J are TRBV10-3 and TRBJ2-7; 7 positions agree with TRBD1. Germline trimming cut 4 bases from V and 4 bases from J; bases unmatched to any gene: 7. Germline loops: CDR1 ENHRY, CDR2 SYGVKD. The CDR3 runs to 14 residues. CDR3 DNA: TGTGCCATCAGTGGTCCCGGGACAGAATACGAGCAGTACTTC. Its translation is CAISGPGTEYEQYF.

The chain uses TRBV10-3 and TRBJ1-1; D is ambiguous. Per germline, CDR1 ENHRY and CDR2 SYGVKD. V lost 6 bases, J lost 4 bases, and 15 bases lay in between. The CDR3 has 14 residues. CDR3 region: CAISQDPYGTEAFF. CDR3 nucleotides: TGTGCCATCAGCCAGGATCCATATGGCACTGAAGCTTTCTTT.

This clone was counted a few times. The rearrangement links TRBV5-6 to TRBJ1-1; 8 bases map to TRBD1. The length of the CDR3 is 15 residues. Germline lookup yields CDR1 SGHDT and CDR2 YYEEEE. The J segment lost 1 base and the V segment lost 0 bases, leaving 2 bases of the junction unmatched. CDR3 DNA sequence: TGTGCCAGCAGCTTGGCAGGGGGCGGGAACACTGAAGCTTTCTTT. Protein product: CASSLAGGGNTEAFF.

A word on this clone: An end of the junction does not agree with germline; a read error may underlie this. This chain links TRBV6-1 with TRBJ2-7; 12 bases are shared with TRBD2. Germline V gene data show CDR1 as MNHNS and CDR2 as SASEGT. This CDR3 has 16 amino acids. CDR3 sequence (DNA): TGTGCCAGCAGTGGGGGACTAGCGGGCGTCCTTTACGAGCAGTACTTT. This translates into CASSGGLAGVLYEQYF.